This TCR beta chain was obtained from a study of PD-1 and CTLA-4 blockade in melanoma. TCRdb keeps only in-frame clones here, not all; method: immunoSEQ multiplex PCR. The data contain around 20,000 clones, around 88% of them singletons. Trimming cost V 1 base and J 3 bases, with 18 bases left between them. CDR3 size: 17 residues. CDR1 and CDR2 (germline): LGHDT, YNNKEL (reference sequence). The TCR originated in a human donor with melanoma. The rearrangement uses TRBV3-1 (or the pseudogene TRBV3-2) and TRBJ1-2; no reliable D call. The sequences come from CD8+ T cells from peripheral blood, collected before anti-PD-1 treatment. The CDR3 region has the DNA TGTGCCAGCAGCCAAGGCCTTGGCGGAGACGGTGACTATGGCTACACCTTC. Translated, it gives CASSQGLGGDGDYGYTF.